This TCR beta chain was found in a study of CXCR3-negative and CXCR3-positive naive CD8 T cells. The wider study: Sequencing gave around 140 million TRB reads overall, about 1.5 +/- 0.3 million per library. Study-wide results and caveats: TRB CDR3s of CXCR3-positive naive cells were more hydrophobic than those of CXCR3-negative naive cells. Comparably high diversity marked both naive subsets, whereas memory CD8+ cells had much lower diversity. The TRBV-TRBJ usage of naive CXCR3-negative and CXCR3-positive cells was similar, but that of memory cells differed.

The TRB libraries of cDNA were built by UMI-labeled 5' RACE. From its re-call of the 5' RACE reads, TCRdb lists each CDR3 protein once, without DNA. The listing contains about 150,000 distinct CDR3 sequences. Turning to this clonotype: Antigen: not known.

Germline V lookup: CDR1 DFQATT, CDR2 SNEGSKA (reference sequence). The CDR3 totals 13 residues. Material for sequencing was naive CXCR3+ CD8+ T cells from blood. The subset was: CD45RO-CCR7+CD27+CD95- naive CD8+ T cells expressing CXCR3 (TNR3+). The clonotype comes from a human donor in good health. Some clones in this sample may be carry-over from other donors' samples. The V gene is TRBV20-1, the J gene TRBJ2-7; absent DNA, TCRdb's TRBD1 call cannot be checked. CDR3 sequence reads: CSASFGGTYEQYF.